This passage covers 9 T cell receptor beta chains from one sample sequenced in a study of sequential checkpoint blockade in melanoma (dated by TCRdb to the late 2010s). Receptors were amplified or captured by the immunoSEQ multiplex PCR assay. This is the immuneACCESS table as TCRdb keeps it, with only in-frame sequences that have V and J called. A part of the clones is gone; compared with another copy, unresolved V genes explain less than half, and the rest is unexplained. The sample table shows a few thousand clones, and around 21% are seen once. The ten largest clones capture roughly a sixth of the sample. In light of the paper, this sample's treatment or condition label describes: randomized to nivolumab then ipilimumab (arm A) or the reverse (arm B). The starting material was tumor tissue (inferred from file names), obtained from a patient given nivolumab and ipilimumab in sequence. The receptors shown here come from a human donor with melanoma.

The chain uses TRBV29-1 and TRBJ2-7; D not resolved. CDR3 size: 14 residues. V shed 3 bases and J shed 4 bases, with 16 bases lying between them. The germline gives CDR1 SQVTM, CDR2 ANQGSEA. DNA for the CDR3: TGCAGCGTTGACCTTTCGGCGGAAACGTACGAGCAGTACTTC. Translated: CSVDLSAETYEQYF.

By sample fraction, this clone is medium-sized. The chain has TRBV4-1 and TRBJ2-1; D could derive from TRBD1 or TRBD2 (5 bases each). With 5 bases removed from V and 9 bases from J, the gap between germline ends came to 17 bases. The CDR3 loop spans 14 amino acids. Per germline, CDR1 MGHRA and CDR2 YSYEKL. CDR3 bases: TGCGCCAGCAGCTTCGGGACCGATTCTGGTGAGCAGTTCTTC. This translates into CASSFGTDSGEQFF.

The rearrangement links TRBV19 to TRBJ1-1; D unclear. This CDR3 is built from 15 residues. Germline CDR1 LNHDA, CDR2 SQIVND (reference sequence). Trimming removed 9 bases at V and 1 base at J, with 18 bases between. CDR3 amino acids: CASRLRATENTEAFF. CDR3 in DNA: TGTGCCAGCCGGCTTCGCGCCACGGAGAACACTGAAGCTTTCTTT.

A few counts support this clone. The CDR3 DNA reads TGCAGCGGACTAGCGCCCTCGTGGGATACGCAGTATTTT. Amino acid sequence: CSGLAPSWDTQYF. This chain uses TRBV29-1 with TRBJ2-3; 8 nucleotides agree with TRBD2. Germline loops: CDR1 SQVTM, CDR2 ANQGSEA. CDR3 length: 13 residues. Trimming removed 7 bases from V and 6 bases from J; junction bases left unmatched: 9.

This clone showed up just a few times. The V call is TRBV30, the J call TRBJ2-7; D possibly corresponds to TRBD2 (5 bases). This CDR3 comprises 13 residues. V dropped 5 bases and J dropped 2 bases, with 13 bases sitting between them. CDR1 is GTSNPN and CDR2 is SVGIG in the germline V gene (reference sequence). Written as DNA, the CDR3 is TGTGCCTGGGGCCGGGAACTCACCTACGAGCAGTACTTC. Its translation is CAWGRELTYEQYF.

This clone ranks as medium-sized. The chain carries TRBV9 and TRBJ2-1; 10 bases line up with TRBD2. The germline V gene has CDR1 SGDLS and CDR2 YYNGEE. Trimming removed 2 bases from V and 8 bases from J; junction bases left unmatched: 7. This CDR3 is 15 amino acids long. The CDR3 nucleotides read TGTGCCAGCAGCGTCAGCGGGAGGGCCCGCGATGAGCAGTTCTTC. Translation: CASSVSGRARDEQFF.

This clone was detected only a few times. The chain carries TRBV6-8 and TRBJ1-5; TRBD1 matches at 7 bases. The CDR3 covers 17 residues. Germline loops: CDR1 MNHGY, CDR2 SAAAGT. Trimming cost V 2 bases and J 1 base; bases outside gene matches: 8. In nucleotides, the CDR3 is TGTGCCAGCAGTTACACCTTTACAGGGGTCAGCAATCAGCCCCAGCATTTT. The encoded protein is CASSYTFTGVSNQPQHF.

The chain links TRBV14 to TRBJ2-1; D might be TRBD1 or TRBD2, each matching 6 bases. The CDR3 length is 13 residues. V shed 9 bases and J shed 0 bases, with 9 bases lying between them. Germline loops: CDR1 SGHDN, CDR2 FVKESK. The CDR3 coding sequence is TGTGCCAGTTCGGGGGCCTCCTACAATGAGCAGTTCTTC. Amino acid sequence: CASSGASYNEQFF.

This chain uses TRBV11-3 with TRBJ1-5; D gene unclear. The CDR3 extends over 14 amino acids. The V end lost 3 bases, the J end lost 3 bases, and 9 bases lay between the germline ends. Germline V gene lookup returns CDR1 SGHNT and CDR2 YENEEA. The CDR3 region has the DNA TGTGCCAGCAGCTTCGAACAGCTCAATCAGCCCCAGCATTTT. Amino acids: CASSFEQLNQPQHF.